A selection of T cell receptor beta chains follows, all from one sample in a study of STAT3 mutations in large granular lymphocyte leukemia. Data came from immunoSEQ multiplex PCR; TCRdb stores just in-frame clones and leaves some out. The sample contains roughly 40,000 clones, roughly 81% of which appear only once. What was sequenced was PBMCs. The origin of the receptors is a human donor with T large granular lymphocyte leukemia. Some clones in this sample may be carry-over from other donors' samples. Both conserved end residues are part of each CDR3. The D gene is left open where the match is weak. A row's size may be missing; if present it is once, few, many or a size class.

j_call: TRBJ1-5; clone_size: NA; d_call: NA; v_call: TRBV28; cdr3_nt: TGTGCCAGCAGCCCTAGGGGCAATCAGCCCCAGCATTTT; cdr3_aa: CASSPRGNQPQHF
j_call: TRBJ1-2; clone_size: NA; d_call: NA; v_call: TRBV20-1; cdr3_nt: TGCAGTGCTAGAGATTTCGGTGGCTACACCTTC; cdr3_aa: CSARDFGGYTF
j_call: TRBJ1-5; clone_size: NA; d_call: TRBD1; v_call: TRBV19; cdr3_nt: TGTGCCAGTAGACCGACAGGGCCCAATCAGCCCCAGCATTTT; cdr3_aa: CASRPTGPNQPQHF
j_call: TRBJ2-5; clone_size: NA; d_call: TRBD1; v_call: TRBV7-9; cdr3_nt: TGTGCCAGCAGCTCCTACAGGGGCCCGGCAGGGACCCAGTACTTC; cdr3_aa: CASSSYRGPAGTQYF
j_call: TRBJ1-6; clone_size: NA; d_call: NA; v_call: TRBV5-6; cdr3_nt: TGTGCCAGCAGCTTGGGTAGGGACCTAAGGGACCGGGGTTCACCCCTCCACTTT; cdr3_aa: CASSLGRDLRDRGSPLHF
j_call: TRBJ1-5; clone_size: NA; d_call: NA; v_call: TRBV6-1; cdr3_nt: TGTGCCAGCAGTGTCCGGACCTTCAATCAGCCCCAGCATTTT; cdr3_aa: CASSVRTFNQPQHF
j_call: TRBJ2-3; clone_size: once; d_call: NA; v_call: TRBV18; cdr3_nt: TGTGCCAGCTCACGACAGAATTTGGATACGCAGTATTTT; cdr3_aa: CASSRQNLDTQYF
j_call: TRBJ1-2; clone_size: few; d_call: NA; v_call: TRBV7-9; cdr3_nt: TGTGCCAGCAGCCACCGGGAGACGAGTAAGGATGGCTACACCTTC; cdr3_aa: CASSHRETSKDGYTF
j_call: TRBJ1-1; clone_size: NA; d_call: TRBD1; v_call: TRBV28; cdr3_nt: TGTGCCAGCAGTGGAGGACAGGGGAGTGAAGCTTTCTTT; cdr3_aa: CASSGGQGSEAFF
j_call: TRBJ2-5; clone_size: NA; d_call: TRBD2; v_call: TRBV11-2; cdr3_nt: TGTGCCAGCAGCTTCGCTAGCGGGGTACAAGAGACCCAGTACTTC; cdr3_aa: CASSFASGVQETQYF
j_call: TRBJ2-5; clone_size: NA; d_call: NA; v_call: TRBV5-5; cdr3_nt: TGTGCCAGCAGTTGGGCGGAGACCCAGTACTTC; cdr3_aa: CASSWAETQYF
j_call: TRBJ1-1; clone_size: once; d_call: NA; v_call: TRBV5-5; cdr3_nt: TGTGCCAGCAGAATCGGGGCCATACCCCGTCGGACTGAAGCTTTCTTT; cdr3_aa: CASRIGAIPRRTEAFF
j_call: TRBJ2-2; clone_size: NA; d_call: NA; v_call: TRBV7-2; cdr3_nt: TGTGCCAGCAGCAATAAAGGCGGCTCGAACACCGGGGAGCTGTTTTTT; cdr3_aa: CASSNKGGSNTGELFF
j_call: TRBJ1-4; clone_size: NA; d_call: NA; v_call: TRBV28; cdr3_nt: TGTGCCACCACCTCAGAGACAGCTTCTAATGAAAAACTGTTTTTT; cdr3_aa: CATTSETASNEKLFF
j_call: TRBJ2-3; clone_size: NA; d_call: TRBD1; v_call: TRBV4-1; cdr3_nt: TGCGCCAGCAGCCCCCGGACAGGGGCGGATACGCAGTATTTT; cdr3_aa: CASSPRTGADTQYF
j_call: TRBJ2-5; clone_size: NA; d_call: NA; v_call: TRBV5-1; cdr3_nt: TGCGCCAGCAGCTTCACCATACAAGAGACCCAGTACTTC; cdr3_aa: CASSFTIQETQYF
j_call: TRBJ1-2; clone_size: NA; d_call: TRBD1; v_call: TRBV5-1; cdr3_nt: TGCGCCAGCAGCTTCAATGTCTGGACAGGGGGCGGCTATGGCTACACCTTC; cdr3_aa: CASSFNVWTGGGYGYTF
j_call: TRBJ1-6; clone_size: NA; d_call: TRBD1; v_call: TRBV7-9; cdr3_nt: TGTGCCAGCAGCTCCACCCTACGGATTAGACAGGGGAATTCACCCCTCCACTTT; cdr3_aa: CASSSTLRIRQGNSPLHF
j_call: TRBJ2-7; clone_size: NA; d_call: TRBD1; v_call: TRBV10-2; cdr3_nt: TGCGCCAGCAGTAGTTTCGGACAGGGTTTTGGGCAGTACTTC; cdr3_aa: CASSSFGQGFGQYF
j_call: TRBJ2-2; clone_size: few; d_call: NA; v_call: TRBV6-1; cdr3_nt: TGTGCCAGCAGTGCCCTAGCTCTTAACACCGGGGAGCTGTTTTTT; cdr3_aa: CASSALALNTGELFF
j_call: TRBJ2-3; clone_size: NA; d_call: NA; v_call: TRBV10-3; cdr3_nt: TGTGCCATCAGTGAGGGGATAGGGACAGATACGCAGTATTTT; cdr3_aa: CAISEGIGTDTQYF
j_call: TRBJ2-2; clone_size: NA; d_call: NA; v_call: TRBV6-4; cdr3_nt: TGTGCCAGCAGTGGAGGGAGCGACACCGGGGAGCTGTTTTTT; cdr3_aa: CASSGGSDTGELFF